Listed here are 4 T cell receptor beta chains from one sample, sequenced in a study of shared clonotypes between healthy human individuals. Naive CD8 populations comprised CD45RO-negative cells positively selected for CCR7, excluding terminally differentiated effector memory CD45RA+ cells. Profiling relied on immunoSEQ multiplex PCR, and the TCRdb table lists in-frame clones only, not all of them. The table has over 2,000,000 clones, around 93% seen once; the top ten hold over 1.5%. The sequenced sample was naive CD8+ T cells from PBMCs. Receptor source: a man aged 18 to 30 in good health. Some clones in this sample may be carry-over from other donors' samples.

The CDR3 region is CASTEKVMVARNTEAFF. CDR3 coding DNA: TGTGCCAGCACCGAAAAGGTGATGGTTGCGCGGAACACTGAAGCTTTCTTT. The genes are TRBV4-2 and TRBJ1-1; D is ambiguous. CDR3 size: 17 residues. Germline V gene sequence: CDR1 LGHNA, CDR2 YNFKEQ. V was shortened by 7 bases and J by 1 base, with 22 bases between the two germline ends.

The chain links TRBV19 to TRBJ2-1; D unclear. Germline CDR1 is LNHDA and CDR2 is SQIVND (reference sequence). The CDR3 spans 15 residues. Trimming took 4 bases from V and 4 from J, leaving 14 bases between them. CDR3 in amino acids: CASSTLGSWYNEQFF. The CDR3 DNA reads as TGTGCCAGTAGTACCCTAGGTTCGTGGTACAATGAGCAGTTCTTC.

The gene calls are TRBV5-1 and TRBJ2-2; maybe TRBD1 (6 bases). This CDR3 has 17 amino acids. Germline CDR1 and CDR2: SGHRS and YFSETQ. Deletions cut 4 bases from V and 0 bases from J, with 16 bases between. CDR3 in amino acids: CASSETYRVANTGELFF. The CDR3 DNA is TGCGCCAGCAGCGAGACCTACAGGGTCGCGAACACCGGGGAGCTGTTTTTT.

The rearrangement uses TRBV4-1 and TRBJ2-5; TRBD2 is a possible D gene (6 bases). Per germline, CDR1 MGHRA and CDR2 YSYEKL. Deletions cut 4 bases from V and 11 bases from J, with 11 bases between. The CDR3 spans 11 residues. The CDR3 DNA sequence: TGCGCCAGCAGCCCCGGGGGTCAGCAGTACTTC. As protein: CASSPGGQQYF.